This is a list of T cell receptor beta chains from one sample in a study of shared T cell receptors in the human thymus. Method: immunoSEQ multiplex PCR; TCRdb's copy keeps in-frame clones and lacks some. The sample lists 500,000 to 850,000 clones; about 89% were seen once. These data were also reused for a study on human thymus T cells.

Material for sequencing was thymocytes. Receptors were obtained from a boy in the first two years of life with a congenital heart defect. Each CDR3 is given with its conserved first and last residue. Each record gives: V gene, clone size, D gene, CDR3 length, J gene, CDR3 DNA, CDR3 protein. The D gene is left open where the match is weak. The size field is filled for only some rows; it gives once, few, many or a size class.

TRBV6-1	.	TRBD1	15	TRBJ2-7	TGTGCCAGCAGTGAAGGGACAGGGGGTAGGTACGAGCAGTACTTC	CASSEGTGGRYEQYF
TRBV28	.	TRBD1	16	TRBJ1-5	TGTGCCAGCAGTCGAGACAGGGAAGGGCGCAATCAGCCCCAGCATTTT	CASSRDREGRNQPQHF
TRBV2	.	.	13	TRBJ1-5	TGTGCCAGCAGCTCCAGGGATTTTCAGCCCCAGCATTTT	CASSSRDFQPQHF
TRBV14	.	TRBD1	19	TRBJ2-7	TGTGCCAGCAGCCAAGTCTCTGGTGGGACAGACAGTCACTCCTACGAGCAGTACTTC	CASSQVSGGTDSHSYEQYF
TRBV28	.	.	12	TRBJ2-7	TGTGCCAGCAGTCTGGACACTTACGAGCAGTACTTC	CASSLDTYEQYF
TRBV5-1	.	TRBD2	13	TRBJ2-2	TGCGCCACCACGACTAGCGTGGTCGGGGAGCTGTTTTTT	CATTTSVVGELFF
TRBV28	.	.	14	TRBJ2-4	TGTGCCAGCAGTTTACAGGGGACCAAAAACATTCAGTACTTC	CASSLQGTKNIQYF
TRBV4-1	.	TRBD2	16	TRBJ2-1	TGCGCCAGCAGCCCTGAAGGGACTAGCACTTACAATGAGCAGTTCTTC	CASSPEGTSTYNEQFF
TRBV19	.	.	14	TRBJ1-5	TGTGCCAGTAGTATAGATATCAGGGGCCAGCCCCAGCATTTT	CASSIDIRGQPQHF
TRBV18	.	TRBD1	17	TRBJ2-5	TGTGCCAGCTCACAGGGACAGGGCCATGATGATCAAGAGACCCAGTACTTC	CASSQGQGHDDQETQYF
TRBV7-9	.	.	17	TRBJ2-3	TGTGCCAGCAGCTTAATTAGCCTAGCGCATGGGGCAGATACGCAGTATTTT	CASSLISLAHGADTQYF
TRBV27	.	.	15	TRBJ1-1	TGTGCCATCCGGGTTTTAGGGGCAATGAACACTGAAGCTTTCTTT	CAIRVLGAMNTEAFF
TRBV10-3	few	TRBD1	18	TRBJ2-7	TGTGCCATCAGTGAGTCGGGGGATAAGGGACAGGGACATTACGAGCAGTACTTC	CAISESGDKGQGHYEQYF
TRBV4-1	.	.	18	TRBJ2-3	TGCGCCAGCAGCCAAGAATCCTACGGGGTGGGGGCCACAGATACGCAGTATTTT	CASSQESYGVGATDTQYF
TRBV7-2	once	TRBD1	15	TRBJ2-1	TGTGCCAGCAGCTTAGCATGGACAGGGAGCGGTGAGCAGTTCTTC	CASSLAWTGSGEQFF
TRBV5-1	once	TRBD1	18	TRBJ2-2	TGCGCCAGCAGCTTGAGCCGCCGGGACAGGGGCATTGCCGGGGAGCTGTTTTTT	CASSLSRRDRGIAGELFF
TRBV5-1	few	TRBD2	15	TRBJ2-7	TGCGCCAGCAGCTTGTGTAGCGGGGGGCCCTACGAGCAGTACTTC	CASSLCSGGPYEQYF
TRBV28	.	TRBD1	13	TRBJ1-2	TGTGCCAGCAGTAAATGGGACAGGGGTGGCTACACCTTC	CASSKWDRGGYTF
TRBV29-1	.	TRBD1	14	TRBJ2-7	TGCAGCGTTTCTCCGGGACAGGGGCGCCACGAGCAGTACTTC	CSVSPGQGRHEQYF
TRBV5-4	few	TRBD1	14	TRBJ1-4	TGTGCCAGCAGCGCAGACAGGGAGGATGAAAAACTGTTTTTT	CASSADREDEKLFF
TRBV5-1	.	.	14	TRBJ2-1	TGCGCCAGCAGCTTGAGTTGGAGGAACAATGAGCAGTTCTTC	CASSLSWRNNEQFF
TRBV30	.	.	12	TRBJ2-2	TGTGCCCGGGGATCGGGCCCCGGGGAGCTGTTTTTT	CARGSGPGELFF
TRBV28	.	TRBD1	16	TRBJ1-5	TGTGCCAGCAGTCTCTCCGGGGACAGGGTAAAGCAGCCCCAGCATTTT	CASSLSGDRVKQPQHF
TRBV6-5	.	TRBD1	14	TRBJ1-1	TGTGCCAGCAGGCAGGGACAGCTGGGAACTGAAGCTTTCTTT	CASRQGQLGTEAFF
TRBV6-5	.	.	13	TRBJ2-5	TGTGCCAGCAGCGCATCGGGGAAAGAGACCCAGTACTTC	CASSASGKETQYF
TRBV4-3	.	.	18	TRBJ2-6	TGCGCCAGCAGCCAAGTGGTGACAGGATTCTCTGGGGCCAACGTCCTGACTTTC	CASSQVVTGFSGANVLTF
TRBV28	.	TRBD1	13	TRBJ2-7	TGTGCCAGCAGTTTCGGGACAGACTACGAGCAGTACTTC	CASSFGTDYEQYF
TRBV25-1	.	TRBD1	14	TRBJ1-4	TGTGCCAGCAGACAGCAGGGGGCAGGTGAAAAACTGTTTTTT	CASRQQGAGEKLFF
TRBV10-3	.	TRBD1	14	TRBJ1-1	TGTGCCATCAGTCCCGGACAGGGGGCCACTGAAGCTTTCTTT	CAISPGQGATEAFF
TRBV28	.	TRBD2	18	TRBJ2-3	TGTGCCAGCAGTTTATCCCCCCATCTAGCGGGACGAACAGATACGCAGTATTTT	CASSLSPHLAGRTDTQYF
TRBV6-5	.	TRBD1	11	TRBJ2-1	TGTGCCACACAGGGGTATGATGAGCAGTTCTTC	CATQGYDEQFF
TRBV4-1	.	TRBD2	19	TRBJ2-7	TGCGCCAGCAGCCAGTTACTAGCGGGGGAGACAACCAAGGTCCACGAGCAGTACTTC	CASSQLLAGETTKVHEQYF
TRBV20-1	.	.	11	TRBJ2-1	TGCAGTGCTAGTCCTTTCTATGAGCAGTTCTTC	CSASPFYEQFF
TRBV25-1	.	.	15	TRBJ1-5	TGTGCCAGCAGTTCTAACAGGAGTAGCAATCAGCCCCAGCATTTT	CASSSNRSSNQPQHF
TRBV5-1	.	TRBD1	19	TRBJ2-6	TGCGCCAGCAGCAACGGACAGGGGGGGATACTCTCTGGGGCCAACGTCCTGACTTTC	CASSNGQGGILSGANVLTF
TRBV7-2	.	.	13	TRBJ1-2	TGTGCCAGCAGCTTAGCCCCGGACTATGGCTACACCTTC	CASSLAPDYGYTF
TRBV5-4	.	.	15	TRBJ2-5	TGTGCCAGCAGCTTGTATCCAGGGAAAGGAGAGACCCAGTACTTC	CASSLYPGKGETQYF
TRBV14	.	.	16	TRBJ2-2	TGTGCCAGCAGCCAATATAGAGACAGTTCTACCGGGGAGCTGTTTTTT	CASSQYRDSSTGELFF
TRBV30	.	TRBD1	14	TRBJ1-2	TGTGCCTGGAGTGTAGGACAGGGGGCGCTTGGCTACACCTTC	CAWSVGQGALGYTF
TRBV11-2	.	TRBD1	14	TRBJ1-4	TGTGCCAGCGCCTTGGGACAGGGGCATCGAAAACTGTTTTTT	CASALGQGHRKLFF
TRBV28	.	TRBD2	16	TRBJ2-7	TGTGCCAGCAGTTTTATTTTTAGCGGGAGCTCCTACGAGCAGTACTTC	CASSFIFSGSSYEQYF
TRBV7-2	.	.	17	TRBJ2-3	TGTGCCAGCAGCTTAGGCCCTACTAGCCTGTTATCAGATACGCAGTATTTT	CASSLGPTSLLSDTQYF
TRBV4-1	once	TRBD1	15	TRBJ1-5	TGCGCCAGCAGCCAAGACCAGGGGGGCTCTCAGCCCCAGCATTTT	CASSQDQGGSQPQHF
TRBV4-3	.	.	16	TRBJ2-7	TGCGCCAGCAGCCAAGATCATGGCCAGGGAAGTAACGAGCAGTACTTC	CASSQDHGQGSNEQYF
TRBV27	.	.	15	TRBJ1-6	TGTGCCAGCACAAGCCGGGACTCCTATAATTCACCCCTCCACTTT	CASTSRDSYNSPLHF
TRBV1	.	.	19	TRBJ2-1	TGCACCAGCAGCCAAGCCCTCCGGGACAGGGGCCTCTCCTACAATGAGCAGTTCTTC	CTSSQALRDRGLSYNEQFF
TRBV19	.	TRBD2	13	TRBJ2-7	TGTGCCAGTAGTGCCGGGAGGGCCTACGAGCAGTACTTC	CASSAGRAYEQYF
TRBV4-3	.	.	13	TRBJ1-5	TGCGCCAGCAGCCAAGATGGCGGTAACCCCCAGCATTTT	CASSQDGGNPQHF